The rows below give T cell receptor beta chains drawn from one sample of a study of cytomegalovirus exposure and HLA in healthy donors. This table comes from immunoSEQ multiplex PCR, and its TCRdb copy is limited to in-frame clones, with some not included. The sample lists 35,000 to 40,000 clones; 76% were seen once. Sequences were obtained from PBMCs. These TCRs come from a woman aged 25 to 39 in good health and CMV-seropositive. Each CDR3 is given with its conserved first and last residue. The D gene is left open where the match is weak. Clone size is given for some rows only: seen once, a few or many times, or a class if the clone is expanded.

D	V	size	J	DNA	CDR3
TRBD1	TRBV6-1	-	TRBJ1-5	TGTGCCAGCAGTGAAGACAGGGGTGGCAATCAGCCCCAGCATTTT	CASSEDRGGNQPQHF
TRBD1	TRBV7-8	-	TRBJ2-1	TGTGCCAGCAACTCCGGGACAGGGGTCGATGAGCAGTTCTTC	CASNSGTGVDEQFF
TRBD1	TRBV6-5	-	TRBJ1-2	TGTGCCAGCAGTTCTCCCGGGACAGGGACCTATGGCTACACCTTC	CASSSPGTGTYGYTF
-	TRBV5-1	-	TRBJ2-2	TGCGCCAGCAGCTTGCCAGCGGCGAACACCGGGGAGCTGTTTTTT	CASSLPAANTGELFF
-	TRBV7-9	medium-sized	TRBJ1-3	TGTGCCAGCAGCTTATTAGCTGGAAACACCATATATTTT	CASSLLAGNTIYF
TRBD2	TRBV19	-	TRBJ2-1	TGTGCCAGTAGTATAGATCAGCGGGGGACGTGGAATGAGCAGTTCTTC	CASSIDQRGTWNEQFF
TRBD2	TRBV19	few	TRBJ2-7	TGTGCCAGTAGTTTGGGACTAGGCGAGCAGTACTTC	CASSLGLGEQYF
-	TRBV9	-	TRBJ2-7	TGTGCCAGCAGCGTAGCAGGGGTCCCCCTCTACGAGCAGTACTTC	CASSVAGVPLYEQYF
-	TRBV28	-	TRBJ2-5	TGTGCCAGCAGTTTCTCCGAGACCCAGTACTTC	CASSFSETQYF
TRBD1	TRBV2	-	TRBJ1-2	TGTGCCAGCAGTGGGACAGGGGGTACTAATGGCTACACCTTC	CASSGTGGTNGYTF
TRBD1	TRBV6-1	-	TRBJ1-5	TGTGCCAGCAGTGAAGATATGACAGGGGCTGGGCCCCAGCATTTT	CASSEDMTGAGPQHF
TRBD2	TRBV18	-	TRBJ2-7	TGTGCCAGCTACGCGGGGGGTTTCTCCTACGAGCAGTACTTC	CASYAGGFSYEQYF
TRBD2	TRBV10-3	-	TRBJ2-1	TGTGCCAACGGCGGGGGGAAACGTGAGCAGTTCTTC	CANGGGKREQFF